The 29 T cell receptor beta chains presented below share a single source sample, sequenced in a study of Graves' ophthalmopathy and Graves' hyperthyroidism. Amplified TCR beta CDR3 regions were obtained using RNA transcripts as template. RT-PCR in the first round used HTBI primers; a second-round multiplex PCR followed. TCRdb used MiXCR to reprocess the multiplex PCR reads, holding one entry per CDR3 protein. The profile covers some 200,000 distinct CDR3 sequences, with 25% to 30% appearing a single time and over 7.5% taken by the ten largest. Sequences were obtained from peripheral blood. These receptors were collected from a man aged 50-59 years with Graves' ophthalmopathy.

The chain links TRBV2 to TRBJ2-2, with 8 bases lining up with TRBD1. J gave up 4 bases and V 7 bases, and 5 bases lay outside the gene matches. CDR1 is SNHLY and CDR2 is FYNNEI in the germline V gene. The CDR3 length is 14 residues. The CDR3 nucleotides are TGTGCCAGCATAGAGGACAGGGCCACCGGGGAGCTGTTTTTT. As protein: CASIEDRATGELFF. Variable domain in full (rest from reference TRBV2 and TRBJ2-2): EPEVTQTPSHQVTQMGQEVILRCVPISNHLYFYWYRQILGQKVEFLVSFYNNEISEKSEIFDDQFSVERPDGSNFTLKIRSTKLEDSAMYFCASIEDRATGELFFGEGSRLTVL.

In this sample, this clonotype turned up many times. The genes are TRBV28 and TRBJ1-2; TRBD1 is a possible D gene (5 bases). This CDR3 has 15 amino acids. V gave up 5 bases and J gave up 8 bases, with 21 bases separating them. Germline V gene sequence: CDR1 MDHEN, CDR2 SYDVKM. CDR3 in DNA: TGTGCCAGCAGTCCCCTGGGGGGGGACCAGGGAGGCTACACCTTC. Its translation is CASSPLGGDQGGYTF.

This clonotype was counted ten times or more. In DNA form, the CDR3 reads TGTGCCTCCCGTCGCGGGCAAGAGACCCAGTACTTC. Protein sequence: CASRRGQETQYF. J is TRBJ2-5 and V is TRBV30; D may be TRBD2 (5 bases). Germline V gene sequence: CDR1 GTSNPN, CDR2 SVGIG (reference sequence). Between the trimmed V and J ends, which lost 7 bases and 2 bases, there was a span of 11 bases. The CDR3 extends over 12 amino acids.

The chain recombines TRBV6-1 with TRBJ2-5, with 8 bases fitting TRBD1. The CDR3 spans 17 residues. Germline values: CDR1 MNHNS, CDR2 SASEGT. V gave up 4 bases and J gave up 5 bases; unmatched junction bases: 15. This CDR3 reads CASSGYPQGQDVETQYF. CDR3 bases: TGTGCCAGCAGTGGCTACCCCCAGGGACAGGACGTGGAGACCCAGTACTTC.

This clonotype was seen at least ten times. The chain couples TRBV4-1 to TRBJ2-7; maybe TRBD2 (5 bases). Germline CDR1 is MGHRA and CDR2 is YSYEKL. The length of the CDR3 is 15 residues. V lost 4 bases and J 2 bases, leaving 15 bases between the germline ends. The CDR3 nucleotides are TGCGCCAGCAGCCCTCGAGCGGAGCCTGCCTACGAGCAGTACTTC. It codes for CASSPRAEPAYEQYF.

This chain links TRBV11-1 with TRBJ2-5; 8 nucleotides align to TRBD1. V dropped 5 bases and J dropped 3; count of bases not matched to a gene: 5. CDR1 is SGHAT and CDR2 is FQDESV in the germline V gene (reference sequence). The CDR3 has 14 residues. CDR3 sequence (DNA): TGTGCCAGCAGCCATCGACAGGGGAAAGAGACCCAGTACTTC. It yields the protein CASSHRQGKETQYF.

This clonotype came up many times. This chain links TRBV7-2 with TRBJ2-5; 7 bases are shared with TRBD2. V lost 3 bases to trimming and J lost 5 bases; unmatched junction nucleotides: 6. Germline assignment: CDR1 SGHTA and CDR2 FQGNSA. The CDR3 extends over 14 amino acids. The CDR3 DNA reads TGTGCCAGCAGCTTGGCGGGAGTTGTGGAGACCCAGTACTTC. Its translation is CASSLAGVVETQYF.

This clonotype was seen ten or more times. The V gene is TRBV20-1, the J gene TRBJ2-5, with unresolved D. The CDR3 is 14 amino acids. CDR1 is DFQATT, CDR2 SNEGSKA, per germline (reference sequence). V lost 1 base and J lost 4, with 13 bases in between. The CDR3 loop is CSARGNTVGETQYF. The CDR3 DNA reads TGCAGTGCTAGAGGCAACACGGTGGGAGAGACCCAGTACTTC.

This clonotype came up many times. The chain has TRBV6-5 and TRBJ2-5; 7 nucleotides line up with TRBD2. CDR1 is MNHEY and CDR2 is SVGAGI in the germline V gene. This CDR3 contains 13 residues. Germline trimming cut 0 bases from V and 5 bases from J; bases unmatched to any gene: 0. CDR3 loop: CASSYSGGETQYF. In nucleotides, the CDR3 is TGTGCCAGCAGTTACTCGGGGGGGGAGACCCAGTACTTC.

The rearrangement links TRBV6-1 to TRBJ1-2; D is uncertain. The CDR3 consists of 14 residues. Trimming removed 5 bases from V and 4 bases from J, with 14 bases in between. CDR1 and CDR2 (germline): MNHNS, SASEGT. The DNA of the CDR3 is TGTGCCAGCAGTATGGAGGGTGGAGGCTATGGCTACACCTTC. Its protein product is CASSMEGGGYGYTF.

Ten or more counts support this clonotype. This rearrangement joins TRBV7-6 to TRBJ2-2; D may be TRBD1 or TRBD2 (6 bases each). CDR3 length: 17 residues. V lost 2 bases and J lost 0, with 13 bases in between. The germline V gene encodes CDR1 SGHVS and CDR2 FNYEAQ. The CDR3 bases are TGTGCCAGCAGCTTAAAGGGGGGCCAACCGAACACCGGGGAGCTGTTTTTT. Its translation is CASSLKGGQPNTGELFF.

About this clonotype: Here the CDR3 omits its conserved ending phenylalanine or tryptophan, so a read error is the likely source. The chain joins TRBV6-1 to TRBJ1-1; TRBD1 is a possible D gene (5 bases). The CDR3 sequence is 13 residues long. From germline, CDR1 is MNHNS and CDR2 SASEGT. Trimming pared 6 bases from V and 1 base from J, leaving 9 bases between. The CDR3 DNA is TGTGCCAGCAGCAGACAGACGAACACTGAAGCTTTCCTT. Translated: CASSRQTNTEAFL.

At least ten counts were recorded for this clonotype. The CDR3 loop reads CSSGTFAETQYF. Written as DNA, the CDR3 is TGCAGTTCTGGGACATTCGCAGAGACCCAGTACTTC. The V call is TRBV20-1, the J call TRBJ2-5; TRBD1 might be the D (6 bases). The CDR3 extends over 12 amino acids. Per the germline V gene, CDR1 is DFQATT and CDR2 is SNEGSKA (reference sequence). Trimming removed 8 bases at V and 4 bases at J, with 14 bases between.

This clonotype is a singleton in its sample. The rearrangement uses TRBV7-2 and TRBJ1-1; D not resolved. V was cut by 5 bases and J by 7 bases, with 14 bases left in between. Germline-derived CDR1 and CDR2 are SGHTA and FQGNSA. The CDR3 sequence is 13 residues long. The CDR3 DNA reads TGTGCCAGCAGCCATCGCGCAGATGTTGAAGCTTTCTTT. Translation: CASSHRADVEAFF.

This clonotype was observed many times. This chain links TRBV29-1 with TRBJ2-7; D unresolved. The ends were cut back, 3 bases at V and 3 bases at J, with 6 bases in the middle. This CDR3 contains 11 residues. Germline loops: CDR1 SQVTM, CDR2 ANQGSEA. CDR3 amino acids: CSVDNLYEQYF. The CDR3, as DNA: TGCAGCGTTGATAATCTCTACGAGCAGTACTTC.

The chain is built from TRBV6-2 or TRBV6-3 and TRBJ2-5; no reliable D call. The V end was cut by 6 bases, the J end by 3 bases, with 11 bases between. The CDR3 has 13 residues. Germline V lookup: CDR1 MNHEY, CDR2 SVGEGT. CDR3 bases: TGTGCCAGCAGCCCAAGACTGGAAGAGACCCAGTACTTC. Encoded protein: CASSPRLEETQYF.

There are many counts of this clonotype. The genes are TRBV28 and TRBJ1-5, with 8 bases matching TRBD1. The CDR3 extends over 17 amino acids. From germline, CDR1 is MDHEN and CDR2 SYDVKM. J was trimmed by 1 base and V by 3 bases; bases with no gene match: 8. The CDR3 sequence: CASSFLGQGFSNQPQHF. The CDR3 DNA reads TGTGCCAGCAGTTTTTTAGGACAGGGTTTCAGCAATCAGCCCCAGCATTTT. Based on the CDR3 plus reference TRBV28 and TRBJ1-5, the full variable domain is DVKVTQSSRYLVKRTGEKVFLECVQDMDHENMFWYRQDPGLGLRLIYFSYDVKMKEKGDIPEGYSVSREKKERFSLILESASTNQTSMYLCASSFLGQGFSNQPQHFGDGTRLSIL.

There are many counts of this clonotype. The CDR3 nucleotides read TGTGCCAGCTGTGCTGGGAGCTCCTACGAGCAGTACTTC. It codes for CASCAGSSYEQYF. This chain uses TRBV2 with TRBJ2-7, with a tentative D call TRBD2 (5 bases). The length of the CDR3 is 13 residues. V lost 8 bases to trimming and J lost 0 bases, with 11 bases between them. The germline V gene has CDR1 SNHLY and CDR2 FYNNEI.

This clonotype turned up a few times. Here the CDR3 DNA reads TGTGCCAGCAGTCCGGACAGGGTTGGCTACACCTTC. Translation: CASSPDRVGYTF. The chain couples TRBV28 to TRBJ1-2; the match to TRBD1 covers 8 bases. Trimming took 5 bases from V and 7 from J; bases not matched to a gene: 3. CDR3 length: 12 residues. CDR1 is MDHEN and CDR2 is SYDVKM in the germline V gene.

The CDR3 bases are TGTGCCAGCAGTTGGGGGGCTGGTGGCTACACCTTC. Amino acid sequence: CASSWGAGGYTF. The chain links TRBV2 to TRBJ1-2; D possibly corresponds to TRBD1 (6 bases). V dropped 5 bases and J dropped 7 bases, with 11 bases sitting between them. Germline V CDR1 and CDR2: SNHLY, FYNNEI. The CDR3 length is 12 residues. Together with reference TRBV2 and TRBJ1-2, the CDR3 gives the full variable domain: EPEVTQTPSHQVTQMGQEVILRCVPISNHLYFYWYRQILGQKVEFLVSFYNNEISEKSEIFDDQFSVERPDGSNFTLKIRSTKLEDSAMYFCASSWGAGGYTFGSGTRLTVV.

The chain has TRBV24-1 and TRBJ2-2; 14 nucleotides align to TRBD2. This CDR3 region has 17 residues. Germline V lookup: CDR1 KGHDR, CDR2 SFDVKD. V shed 6 bases, J shed 7 bases, and the junction held 9 bases outside the gene matches. CDR3 protein: CATSRLAGGPTSGELFF. CDR3 nucleotides: TGTGCCACCAGTCGACTAGCGGGAGGGCCGACGAGCGGGGAGCTGTTTTTT.

This clonotype has a count of ten or more. This chain joins TRBV6-2 or TRBV6-3 and TRBJ2-5; D is unclear. The V end was cut by 6 bases, the J end by 5 bases, with 7 bases between. This CDR3 has 11 amino acids. Germline V gene lookup returns CDR1 MNHEY and CDR2 SVGEGT. CDR3 DNA sequence: TGTGCCAGCAGGGGTTGGGAGACCCAGTACTTC. Protein product: CASRGWETQYF.

This clonotype was counted many times. The chain carries TRBV5-1 and TRBJ2-6; no clear D gene. Trimming took 7 bases from V and 0 from J, leaving 17 bases between them. The CDR3 is made up of 17 amino acids. CDR1 is SGHRS and CDR2 is YFSETQ in the germline V gene. The CDR3 region has the DNA TGCGCCAGCTACCAGACCGGTTTTAGCTCTGGGGCCAACGTCCTGACTTTC. This gives the protein CASYQTGFSSGANVLTF.

V gene TRBV7-2 combines with J gene TRBJ1-5; D gene unclear. CDR3 length equals 15 residues. Trimming took 5 bases from V and 1 from J, leaving 12 bases between them. Germline CDR1 SGHTA, CDR2 FQGNSA. Here the CDR3 reads CASSPRRSSNQPQHF. CDR3 DNA: TGTGCCAGCAGCCCTAGGAGATCGAGCAATCAGCCCCAGCATTTT.

This clonotype was found many times. The chain combines TRBV14 with TRBJ2-2; D perhaps matches TRBD2 (5 bases). CDR1 is SGHDN and CDR2 is FVKESK in the germline V gene. V was cut by 3 bases and J by 0 bases, with 11 bases left in between. The CDR3 is made up of 16 amino acids. The CDR3 coding sequence is TGTGCCAGCAGCCATAGCGCTTACGCGAACACCGGGGAGCTGTTTTTT. Residues: CASSHSAYANTGELFF.

This clonotype has ten or more counts. This chain connects TRBV10-3 to TRBJ2-7; 8 bases fit TRBD1. CDR3 length: 16 residues. Looked up from germline, CDR1 is ENHRY and CDR2 is SYGVKD. V trimming: 3 bases; J trimming: 0 bases; junction bases outside the gene matches: 7. This CDR3 reads CAISDSGTGFSYEQYF. Written as DNA, the CDR3 is TGTGCCATCAGTGATTCTGGGACAGGTTTCTCCTACGAGCAGTACTTC.

This clonotype was detected many times. The chain has TRBV7-2 and TRBJ2-7, with D perhaps TRBD2 (5 bases). Germline CDR1 reads SGHTA; CDR2 reads FQGNSA. V lost 6 bases, J lost 5 bases, and 17 bases lay in between. The CDR3 consists of 14 residues. The CDR3 here is CASSPGLHRDEQYF. The CDR3 DNA sequence: TGTGCCAGCAGTCCAGGACTCCACCGCGACGAGCAGTACTTC.

The chain uses TRBV7-9 and TRBJ1-1; tentatively, D is TRBD1 (6 bases). Germline values: CDR1 SEHNR, CDR2 FQNEAQ (reference sequence). There are 12 residues in the CDR3. V was clipped by 1 base and J by 9 bases, with 9 bases between them. The CDR3 nucleotides are TGTGCCAGCAGCTTAGGCAGGGGTAAAGCTTTCTTT. This codes for CASSLGRGKAFF.

J is TRBJ1-2 and V is TRBV15; D not resolved. V was clipped by 2 bases and J by 5 bases, with 9 bases between them. CDR1 is LNHNV, CDR2 YYDKDF, per germline (reference sequence). CDR3 length: 13 residues. The CDR3: CATSRPHAYGYTF. In DNA, the CDR3 is TGTGCCACCAGCAGACCCCACGCGTATGGCTACACCTTC.